This record covers a single TCR beta chain. Sequencing was performed with immunoSEQ multiplex PCR; in TCRdb, only in-frame clones are kept and a portion is missing. The sample yields 300,000 to 450,000 clones, roughly 90% seen once. In Seattle, patients joined the study during active infection and were tracked longitudinally. This specimen comes from a study of blood T cell repertoires in COVID-19. Study context: Acute and convalescent COVID-19 samples came from the United States, Italy and Spain. The cDNA or gDNA used as material had been derived from T cells, B-cell-depleted T cells, or PBMCs.

V was shortened by 6 bases and J by 3 bases, with 11 bases between the two germline ends. Germline V lookup: CDR1 KGHDR, CDR2 SFDVKD. The CDR3 spans 14 residues. The chain employs TRBV24-1 and TRBJ1-5; the D gene is possibly TRBD1 (5 bases). The sequencing input was peripheral blood. The sequence derives from a young woman with COVID-19, enrolled during active disease. In nucleotides, the CDR3 is TGTGCCACCAGTCGGGAGGGGTACAATCAGCCCCAGCATTTT. As protein: CATSREGYNQPQHF.